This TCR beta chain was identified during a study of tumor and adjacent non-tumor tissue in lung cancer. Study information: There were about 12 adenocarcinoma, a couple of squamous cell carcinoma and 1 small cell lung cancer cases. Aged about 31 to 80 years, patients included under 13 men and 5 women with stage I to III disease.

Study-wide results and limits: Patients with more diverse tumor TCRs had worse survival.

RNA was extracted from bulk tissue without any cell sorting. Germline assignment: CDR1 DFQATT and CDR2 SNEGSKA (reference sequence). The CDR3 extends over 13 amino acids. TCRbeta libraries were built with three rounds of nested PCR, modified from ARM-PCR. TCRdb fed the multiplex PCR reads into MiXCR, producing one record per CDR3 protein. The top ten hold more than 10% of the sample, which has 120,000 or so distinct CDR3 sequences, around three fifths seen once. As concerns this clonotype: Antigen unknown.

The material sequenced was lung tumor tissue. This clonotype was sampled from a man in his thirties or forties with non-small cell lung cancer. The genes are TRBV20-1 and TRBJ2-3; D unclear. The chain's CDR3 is CNARGPETDTQYF. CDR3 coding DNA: TGCAATGCAAGAGGTCCGGAGACAGATACGCAGTATTTT.